Following are 15 T cell receptor beta chains from one sample sequenced in a study of blood T cell repertoires in COVID-19. The assay was immunoSEQ multiplex PCR, and TCRdb's table has in-frame clones only and misses some. The table has 52,000 or so clones, around 84% seen once. The sequenced sample was peripheral blood. The receptors come from a middle-aged man with acute or convalescent COVID-19.

This chain links TRBV10-3 with TRBJ2-7, with 13 bases aligning to TRBD2. V shed 10 bases and J 3 bases; nucleotides not matched to a gene: 9. Germline CDR1 reads ENHRY; CDR2 reads SYGVKD. The CDR3 is 15 amino acids. DNA of the CDR3: TGTGCCACCCGGACTAGCGGGGGTCTACTCTACGAGCAGTACTTC. Residues: CATRTSGGLLYEQYF.

The CDR3 loop is CASSYQGLGEQYF. The CDR3 DNA follows: TGTGCCAGCAGTTACCAGGGCCTTGGCGAGCAGTACTTC. The rearrangement uses TRBV6-5 and TRBJ2-7, with TRBD1 as a possible D gene (5 bases). The V gene's germline CDR1 is MNHEY and CDR2 SVGAGI. CDR3 length: 13 amino acids. Between the trimmed V and J ends, which lost 2 bases and 6 bases, there was a span of 11 bases.

The chain is built from TRBV6-1 and TRBJ1-5; TRBD1 might be the D (5 bases). V was clipped by 3 bases and J by 5 bases, with 5 bases between them. This CDR3 has 12 amino acids. The germline V gene has CDR1 MNHNS and CDR2 SASEGT. The CDR3 DNA is TGTGCCAGCAGTGACAGGGATCAGCCCCAGCATTTT. It codes for CASSDRDQPQHF.

The chain couples TRBV10-1 to TRBJ2-2, with 10 nucleotides matching TRBD2. Germline V gives CDR1 WNHNN, CDR2 SYGVQD (reference sequence). This CDR3 region has 15 residues. V lost 4 bases, J lost 4 bases, and 3 bases stayed unmatched. The CDR3 is CASSVQRGGTGELFF. CDR3 DNA sequence: TGCGCCAGCAGTGTCCAGCGGGGGGGCACCGGGGAGCTGTTTTTT.

The chain joins TRBV11-2 to TRBJ2-7; D not certain. The germline V and J ends were trimmed by 0 bases and 1 base, with 10 bases remaining between them. The CDR3 consists of 15 residues. The germline CDR1 and CDR2 sequences are SGHAT and FQNNGV. The CDR3 bases are TGTGCCAGCAGCTTAGATCGGGTGGGTTCCTACGAGCAGTACTTC. It specifies CASSLDRVGSYEQYF.

The rearrangement links TRBV7-2 to TRBJ2-6; 7 bases fit TRBD2. J was trimmed by 1 base and V by 1 base; bases with no gene match: 4. Per germline, CDR1 SGHTA and CDR2 FQGNSA. The CDR3 covers 17 residues. Here the CDR3 DNA reads TGTGCCAGCAGCTTAGTGGCGGGGGTTTCTGGGGCCAACGTCCTGACTTTC. This codes for CASSLVAGVSGANVLTF.

This chain's CDR3 is CASTDRVSETQYF. The DNA for the CDR3 is TGTGCCAGCACGGACAGGGTTAGCGAGACCCAGTACTTC. The chain joins TRBV6-5 to TRBJ2-5; TRBD1 aligns across 8 bases. From germline, CDR1 is MNHEY and CDR2 SVGAGI. This CDR3 spans 13 amino acids. The trim removed 7 bases at V and 5 bases at J, leaving 6 bases unmatched.

J is TRBJ2-7 and V is TRBV7-3, with TRBD2 matching over 10 bases. J lost 1 base, V lost 3 bases, and 3 bases had no gene match. CDR1 and CDR2 from the germline V gene are SGHTA and FQGTGA. The CDR3 has 15 amino acids. CDR3 sequence reads: CASSLVAGGSYEQYF. Written as DNA, the CDR3 is TGTGCCAGCAGCTTGGTAGCGGGAGGTTCCTACGAGCAGTACTTC.

In DNA form, the CDR3 reads TGCGCCAGCTCCGAGAGACAGGGGGCGCCTGGGGCCAACGTCCTGACTTTC. Translating gives CASSERQGAPGANVLTF. This chain connects TRBV23-1 to TRBJ2-6; 10 nucleotides line up with TRBD1. TRBV23-1 is treated as an ORF (open reading frame) with a function not yet certain. J lost 2 bases, V lost 8 bases, and 9 bases had no gene match. The CDR3 totals 17 residues.

This clone occurred a few times. The chain uses TRBV27 and TRBJ2-3; 7 positions match TRBD2. Germline loops: CDR1 MNHEY, CDR2 SMNVEV (reference sequence). The CDR3 consists of 15 residues. V lost 6 bases, J lost 4 bases, and 10 bases stayed unmatched. The CDR3 DNA reads as TGTGCCAGCAGCCGGACTAGAGAATTCTCAGATACGCAGTATTTT. It yields the protein CASSRTREFSDTQYF.

The rearrangement links TRBV3-1 (or the pseudogene TRBV3-2) to TRBJ2-7, with 8 bases that match TRBD2. The germline V gene has CDR1 LGHDT and CDR2 YNNKEL (reference sequence). CDR3 length equals 13 residues. V trimming: 4 bases; J trimming: 3 bases; junction bases outside the gene matches: 2. CDR3 protein: CASSLTSGYEQYF. The CDR3 bases are TGTGCCAGCAGCCTCACTAGCGGCTACGAGCAGTACTTC.

The chain employs TRBV19 and TRBJ2-3, with 8 bases aligning to TRBD1. Germline V gives CDR1 LNHDA, CDR2 SQIVND (reference sequence). After removal of 6 bases from V and 6 bases from J, the junction contained 8 bases not matched to a gene. The CDR3 is made up of 14 amino acids. The CDR3 DNA follows: TGTGCCAGTAGCAAGGACAGGGCGGGGGATACGCAGTATTTT. Protein: CASSKDRAGDTQYF.

A single count supports this clone. The chain has TRBV7-2 and TRBJ2-7, with TRBD1 identical over 9 bases. Germline CDR1 is SGHTA and CDR2 is FQGNSA. Unmatched junction bases numbered 4, after V lost 4 bases and J lost 3 bases. This CDR3 comprises 14 residues. The CDR3 region is CASSSTGGGYEQYF. The CDR3 bases are TGTGCCAGCAGCTCCACAGGGGGCGGCTACGAGCAGTACTTC.

This chain joins TRBV4-1 and TRBJ2-6; 8 nucleotides match TRBD1. V gave up 0 bases and J gave up 2 bases; unmatched junction bases: 0. Germline V gene lookup returns CDR1 MGHRA and CDR2 YSYEKL. This CDR3 contains 16 residues. The DNA for the CDR3 is TGCGCCAGCAGCCAAGAGGGACAGGCTGGGGCCAACGTCCTGACTTTC. Amino acid sequence: CASSQEGQAGANVLTF.

The rearrangement links TRBV6-5 to TRBJ2-3, with D possibly matching TRBD1 (5 bases). Germline lookup yields CDR1 MNHEY and CDR2 SVGAGI. This CDR3 is built from 14 residues. Trimming left V 7 bases short and J 1 base short, with 12 bases between. CDR3 region: CASNPGLGTDTQYF. The CDR3 DNA follows: TGTGCCAGCAATCCAGGGTTGGGCACAGATACGCAGTATTTT.